The 15 T cell receptor beta chains listed next were all sequenced from one sample in a study of CXCR3-negative and CXCR3-positive naive CD8 T cells. These TCRs are of unknown antigen specificity. General study points: A higher hydrophobicity marked the TRB CDR3s of CXCR3-positive naive cells versus CXCR3-negative naive cells.

Via 5' RACE with UMI labels, TRB cDNA libraries were prepared. TCRdb re-analyzed the 5' RACE reads; it lists each CDR3 protein once, without DNA. There are about 89,000 distinct CDR3 sequences in the sample, with approximately 0.53% held by the top ten. The sample comprised naive CXCR3+ CD8+ T cells from blood. The sample's subset: CD45RO-CCR7+CD27+CD95- naive CD8+ T cells expressing CXCR3 (TNR3+). These receptors came from a human donor in good health. Some clones in this sample may be carry-over from other donors' samples.

The chain joins TRBV20-1 to TRBJ2-4; the TRBD1 assignment by TCRdb is unverifiable without DNA. Germline CDR1 DFQATT, CDR2 SNEGSKA (reference sequence). The CDR3 has 14 amino acids. The CDR3 loop reads CSAREKGDPNIQYF.

The chain carries TRBV5-1 and TRBJ2-7; TCRdb's assignment of TRBD1 cannot be checked, as there is no DNA. There are 15 residues in the CDR3. Germline V lookup: CDR1 SGHRS, CDR2 YFSETQ. CDR3 in amino acids: CASSLGQGGSYEQYF.

CDR3 residues: CASSYSTGAIPYEQYF. The chain links TRBV6-5 to TRBJ2-7; the D call from TCRdb, TRBD1, cannot be confirmed without DNA. This CDR3 region has 16 residues. Per germline, CDR1 MNHEY and CDR2 SVGAGI.

The genes are TRBV29-1 and TRBJ2-3; TCRdb proposes TRBD2, but this gene call is untestable without DNA. The CDR3 extends over 16 amino acids. Germline assignment: CDR1 SQVTM and CDR2 ANQGSEA. CDR3 loop: CSDFASSGTSTDTQYF.

V and J are TRBV20-1 and TRBJ2-7; checking the TCRdb D call of TRBD2 is not possible without DNA. The CDR3 loop spans 12 amino acids. Germline CDR1 DFQATT, CDR2 SNEGSKA (reference sequence). CDR3: CSAPLGGSEQYF.

The CDR3 here is CATSETEGGNQPQHF. V and J are TRBV15 and TRBJ1-5. The CDR3 covers 15 residues. CDR1 is LNHNV and CDR2 is YYDKDF in the germline V gene (reference sequence).

This sequence joins TRBV7-9 and TRBJ2-4; the D call from TCRdb, TRBD2, cannot be confirmed without DNA. CDR1 SEHNR and CDR2 FQNEAQ come from the germline V gene (reference sequence). The CDR3 totals 16 residues. CDR3 sequence: CASSFTSALAKNIQYF.

The CDR3 protein is CSARGGQGRYEQYF. The rearrangement joins TRBV20-1 to TRBJ2-7; with no DNA, the TCRdb D assignment of TRBD1 cannot be verified. CDR1 DFQATT and CDR2 SNEGSKA come from the germline V gene (reference sequence). This CDR3 has 14 amino acids.

The V gene is TRBV7-8, the J gene TRBJ2-7; TCRdb lists TRBD2, though no DNA is available to test this call. This CDR3 has 15 residues. Germline loops: CDR1 SGHVS, CDR2 FQNEAQ. Here the CDR3 reads CASSLEAKEGYEQYF.

The chain couples TRBV4-2 to TRBJ2-1. Germline CDR1 LGHNA, CDR2 YNFKEQ. The CDR3 covers 14 residues. The CDR3 reads CASSQSYRNNEQFF.

The genes are TRBV19 and TRBJ1-1. This CDR3 has 15 amino acids. Germline CDR1 reads LNHDA; CDR2 reads SQIVND (reference sequence). CDR3 in amino acids: CASSIAEGWSTEAFF.

V gene TRBV19 combines with J gene TRBJ2-7; TCRdb selects TRBD1, and the lack of DNA leaves this call unchecked. Germline CDR1 reads LNHDA; CDR2 reads SQIVND (reference sequence). The CDR3 totals 14 residues. The CDR3 spells CASSIARGGNEQYF. The full variable domain, its missing parts supplied by reference TRBV19 and TRBJ2-7, is DGGITQSPKYLFRKEGQNVTLSCEQNLNHDAMYWYRQDPGQGLRLIYYSQIVNDFQKGDIAEGYSVSREKKESFPLTVTSAQKNPTAFYLCASSIARGGNEQYFGPGTRLTVT.

J is TRBJ2-2 and V is TRBV5-1; without DNA, the TCRdb call of TRBD1 cannot be checked. Looked up from germline, CDR1 is SGHRS and CDR2 is YFSETQ. This CDR3 is 17 amino acids long. This chain's CDR3 is CASSLEDRQGWTGELFF.

V and J are TRBV27 and TRBJ2-7; the D call from TCRdb, TRBD2, cannot be confirmed without DNA. Germline assignment: CDR1 MNHEY and CDR2 SMNVEV (reference sequence). This CDR3 contains 11 residues. The CDR3 reads CASWQGGEQYF.

The V and J genes are TRBV29-1 and TRBJ1-2; TCRdb names TRBD1, which stays unverified in the absence of DNA. Germline loops: CDR1 SQVTM, CDR2 ANQGSEA. The CDR3 extends over 11 amino acids. CDR3 amino acids: CSVPGGYGYTF.